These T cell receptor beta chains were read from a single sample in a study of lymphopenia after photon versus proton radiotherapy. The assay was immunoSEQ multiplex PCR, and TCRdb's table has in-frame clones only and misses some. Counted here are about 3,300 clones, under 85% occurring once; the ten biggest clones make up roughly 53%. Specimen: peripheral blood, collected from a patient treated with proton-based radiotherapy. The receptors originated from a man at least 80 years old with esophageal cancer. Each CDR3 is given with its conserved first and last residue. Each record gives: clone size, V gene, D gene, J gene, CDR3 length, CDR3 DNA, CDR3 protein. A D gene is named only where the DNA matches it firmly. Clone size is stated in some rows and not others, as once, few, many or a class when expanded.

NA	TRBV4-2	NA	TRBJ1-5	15	TGTGCCAGCAGCCAAGCCGATCAGGGAAATCAGCCCCAGCATTTT	CASSQADQGNQPQHF
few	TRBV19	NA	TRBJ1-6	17	TGTGCCAGTAGTATCGCCACGCTGAGGGCTAATAATTCACCCCTCCACTTT	CASSIATLRANNSPLHF
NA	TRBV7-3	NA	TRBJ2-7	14	TGTGCCAGCAGTGAGGGGCCAAACTCCTACGAGCAGTACTTC	CASSEGPNSYEQYF
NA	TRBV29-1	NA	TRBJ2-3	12	TGCAGCGTTGAAAGTGGACAGTTTAATCTGTATTTT	CSVESGQFNLYF
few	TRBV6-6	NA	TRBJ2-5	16	TGTGCCAGATCTTCCCGGGACCCGGAGGATCAAGAGACCCAGTACTTC	CARSSRDPEDQETQYF
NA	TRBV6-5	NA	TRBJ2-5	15	TGTGCCAGCAGCCGCCAGAAGACGCAGCGGGAGACCCAGTACTTC	CASSRQKTQRETQYF
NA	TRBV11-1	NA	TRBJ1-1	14	TGTGCCAGCAGCCTACATACGGGAGGCACTGAAGCTTTCTTT	CASSLHTGGTEAFF
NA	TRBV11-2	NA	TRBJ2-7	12	TGTGCCAGCAGCCTAGATAACTACGAGCAGTACTTC	CASSLDNYEQYF
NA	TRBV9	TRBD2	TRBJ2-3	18	TGTGCCAGCAGCATTAGCGGGGGGGCCGCCCGGTGGGCAGATACGCAGTATTTT	CASSISGGAARWADTQYF
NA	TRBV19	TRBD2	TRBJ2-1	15	TGTGCCAGTAGTCCGACTAGCGGGGGGATTAATGAGCAGTTCTTC	CASSPTSGGINEQFF
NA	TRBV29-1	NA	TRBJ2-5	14	TGCAGCGTTGACGGCCGGGAGTACCAAGAGACCCAGTACTTC	CSVDGREYQETQYF
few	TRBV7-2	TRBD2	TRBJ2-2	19	TGTGCCAGCAGCCGTATTTTCGGACTAGCGGGGCTAAGCACCGGGGAGCTGTTTTTT	CASSRIFGLAGLSTGELFF
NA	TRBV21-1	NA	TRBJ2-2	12	TGTGCCAGCTTTGTGAACACCGGGGAGCTGTTTTTT	CASFVNTGELFF
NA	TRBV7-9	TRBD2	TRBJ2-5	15	TGTGCCAGCAGCCACCCCCAGGGGCAGCGGGGGGCCTCGTACTTC	CASSHPQGQRGASYF
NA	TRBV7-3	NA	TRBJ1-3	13	TGTGCCAGCAGCTCGAGCTCTGGAAACACCATATATTTT	CASSSSSGNTIYF
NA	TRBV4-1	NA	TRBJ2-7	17	TGCGCCAGCAGCCAGGCCGGGTCTGGGATCCCCTCCTACGAGCAGTACTTC	CASSQAGSGIPSYEQYF
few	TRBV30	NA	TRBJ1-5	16	TGTGCCTGGAGTACCCCCTCGGACGGGGCGATCATAGCCCAGCATTTT	CAWSTPSDGAIIAQHF
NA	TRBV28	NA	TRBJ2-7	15	TGTGCCAGCAGTTTAGGTGGGACTTCCACCTACGAGCAGTACTTC	CASSLGGTSTYEQYF
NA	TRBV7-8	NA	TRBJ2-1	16	TGTGCCAGCAGCTTAGTAGGCGGGAACTCCTACAATGAGCAGTTCTTC	CASSLVGGNSYNEQFF
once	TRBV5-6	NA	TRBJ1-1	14	TGTGCCAGCACCCTGACAGGTTTGAACACTGAAGCTTTCTTT	CASTLTGLNTEAFF
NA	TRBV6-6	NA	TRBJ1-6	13	TGTGCCAGCCTCACCGAAGAGAATTCACCCCTCCACTTT	CASLTEENSPLHF
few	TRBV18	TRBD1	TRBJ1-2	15	TGTGCCAGCTCACCAAGGGGACAGGAGCACTATGGCTACACCTTC	CASSPRGQEHYGYTF
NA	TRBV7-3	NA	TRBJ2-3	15	TGTGCCAGCAGCTTAAATGGTGGGATCACAGATACGCAGTATTTT	CASSLNGGITDTQYF
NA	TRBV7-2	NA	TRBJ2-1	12	TGTGCCAGCAGCTTAGCGAAGAATGAGCAGTTCTTC	CASSLAKNEQFF
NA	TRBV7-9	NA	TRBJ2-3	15	TGTGCCAGCAGCTACCACGACGGGAGAACAGATACGCAGTATTTT	CASSYHDGRTDTQYF
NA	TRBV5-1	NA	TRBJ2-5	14	TGCGCCAGCTCACCCCGGGAAGGCCAAGAGACCCAGTACTTC	CASSPREGQETQYF
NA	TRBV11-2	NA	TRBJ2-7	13	TGTGCCAGCAGCGGTAGCGGCTACTACGAGCAGTACTTC	CASSGSGYYEQYF
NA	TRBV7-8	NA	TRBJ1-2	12	TGTGCCAGCAGCTTATCAAACTATGGCTACACCTTC	CASSLSNYGYTF
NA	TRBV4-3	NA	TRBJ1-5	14	TGCGCCAGCAGCCAAGATTATAGCAATCAGCCCCAGCATTTT	CASSQDYSNQPQHF
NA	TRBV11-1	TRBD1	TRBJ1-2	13	TGTGCCAGCATCAATCAGGGGGGCTATGGCTACACCTTC	CASINQGGYGYTF
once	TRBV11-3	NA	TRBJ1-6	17	TGTGCCAGCAGCCCGACAAGGGCAAGCTCCTATAATTCACCCCTCCACTTT	CASSPTRASSYNSPLHF
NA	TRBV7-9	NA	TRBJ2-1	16	TGTGCCAGCAGCTTATTATCAGGGGTCTCCTACAATGAGCAGTTCTTC	CASSLLSGVSYNEQFF
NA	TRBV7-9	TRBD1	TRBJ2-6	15	TGTGCCAGCAGCGTTGACAGGGCTGGGGCCAACGTCCTGACTTTC	CASSVDRAGANVLTF
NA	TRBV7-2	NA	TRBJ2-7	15	TGTGCCAGCAGCTTAGCGCCGGTCAGGGAGTACGAGCAGTACTTC	CASSLAPVREYEQYF
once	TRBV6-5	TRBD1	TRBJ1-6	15	TGTGCCAGCAGTTACTACGGGACAGGGCCTTCACCCCTCCACTTT	CASSYYGTGPSPLHF
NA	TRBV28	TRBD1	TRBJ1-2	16	TGTGCCAGCAGTTTAAACGCAAGACAGGGGGCGCGTGGCTACACCTTC	CASSLNARQGARGYTF
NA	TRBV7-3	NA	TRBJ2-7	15	TGTGCCAGCAGCGTAGCTCTCGGGATTACCTACGAGCAGTACTTC	CASSVALGITYEQYF
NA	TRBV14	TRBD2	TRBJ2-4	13	TGTGCCAGCCGGGGGGGGAGCTGGGACATTCAGTACTTC	CASRGGSWDIQYF
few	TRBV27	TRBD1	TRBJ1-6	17	TGTGCCAGCAGTTTATCGGGACAGGGAAAGACCAATTCACCCCTCCACTTT	CASSLSGQGKTNSPLHF
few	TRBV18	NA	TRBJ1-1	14	TGTGCCAGCTCACCCCCGGGACATATTATGGGAGCTTTCTTT	CASSPPGHIMGAFF
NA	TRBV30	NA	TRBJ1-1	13	TGTGCCTGGCGTCCCCCGATGAACACTGAAGCTTTCTTT	CAWRPPMNTEAFF
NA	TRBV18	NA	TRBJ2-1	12	TGTGCCAGCTCACCGAGTCGGAATGAGCAGTTCTTC	CASSPSRNEQFF